The sequence of this TCR beta chain was determined in a study of T cell repertoires in cytomegalovirus infection. Study details: TCR beta signatures that were public indicated CMV infection and matching HLA type.

Looked up from germline, CDR1 is DFQATT and CDR2 is SNEGSKA (reference sequence). This CDR3 contains 11 residues. V was cut by 7 bases and J by 8 bases, with 12 bases left in between. General study points: Ex vivo responses were dominated by HLA-C-restricted CMV-specific TCR beta clonotypes.

This clonotype was counted between two and nine times. Its antigen is unknown. TCRdb reprocessed the reads with MiXCR, giving one entry per CDR3 protein. This sample has approximately 730,000 distinct CDR3 sequences, with 25% to 30% found just once. The material sequenced was cultured CD8+ T cells from PBMCs, taken from culture after CMV antigen stimulation. The chain carries TRBV20-1 and TRBJ2-1; no firm D call. The sequence derives from a human donor in good health (CMV status not recorded). Some clones in this sample may be carry-over from other donors' samples. CDR3 DNA: TGCAGTGTGGGTGACCCCCATGAGCAGTTCTTC. Translating gives CSVGDPHEQFF.